The T cell receptor (beta chain) described here comes from a study of T cell changes during pregnancy in multiple sclerosis. Libraries were prepared by immunoSEQ multiplex PCR; TCRdb keeps only in-frame clonotypes and omits some of them. The table shows tens of thousands of clones, with more than 85% occurring only once. The CDR3 consists of 14 residues. With 7 bases clipped from V and 5 bases from J, the junction kept 7 bases outside the gene matches. Germline CDR1 is MDHEN and CDR2 is SYDVKM. The J gene is TRBJ2-7, the V gene TRBV28, with 11 bases that match TRBD1. The sample consisted of CD4+ T cells from peripheral blood mononuclear cells, taken in the second trimester of pregnancy. This clonotype was sampled from a female donor with multiple sclerosis, enrolled in a pregnancy study. DNA of the CDR3: TGTGCCAGCACTTCGGGACAGGGGGTCGACGAGCAGTACTTC. It translates to CASTSGQGVDEQYF.